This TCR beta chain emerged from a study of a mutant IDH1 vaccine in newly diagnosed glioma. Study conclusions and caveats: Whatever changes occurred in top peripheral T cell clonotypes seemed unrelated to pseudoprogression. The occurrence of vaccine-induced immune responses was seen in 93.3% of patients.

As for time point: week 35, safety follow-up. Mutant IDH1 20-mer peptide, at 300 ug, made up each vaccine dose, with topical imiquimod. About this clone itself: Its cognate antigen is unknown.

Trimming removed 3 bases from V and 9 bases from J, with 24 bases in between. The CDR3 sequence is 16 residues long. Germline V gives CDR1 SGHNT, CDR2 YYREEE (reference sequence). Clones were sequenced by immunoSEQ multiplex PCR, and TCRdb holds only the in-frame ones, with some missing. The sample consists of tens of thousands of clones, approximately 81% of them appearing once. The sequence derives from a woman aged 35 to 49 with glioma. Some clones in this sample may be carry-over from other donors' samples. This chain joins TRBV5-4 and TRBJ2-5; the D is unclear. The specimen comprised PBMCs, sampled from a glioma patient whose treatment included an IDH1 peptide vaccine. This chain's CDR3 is CASSSLEFAQLGAQYF. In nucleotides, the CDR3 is TGTGCCAGCAGCTCTCTTGAATTCGCGCAGCTTGGGGCCCAGTACTTC.